This entry describes one T cell receptor beta chain. This table comes from immunoSEQ multiplex PCR, and its TCRdb copy is limited to in-frame clones, with some not included. The sample contains more than 65,000 clones, 97% of which appear only once. The data stem from a study of technical replicates of blood from a few donors. The V segment lost 4 bases and the J segment 4 bases; nucleotides outside the gene matches: 13. The CDR3 spans 17 residues. Per the germline V gene, CDR1 is MGHRA and CDR2 is YSYEKL. The sequence came from a human donor in good health. The rearrangement joins TRBV4-1 to TRBJ2-3, with 8 bases lining up with TRBD2. The sample comprised T cells isolated from PBMCs. CDR3 sequence reads: CASSRAPERERPDTQYF. For the CDR3, the DNA is TGCGCCAGCAGCCGCGCACCCGAGCGGGAGAGGCCAGATACGCAGTATTTT.